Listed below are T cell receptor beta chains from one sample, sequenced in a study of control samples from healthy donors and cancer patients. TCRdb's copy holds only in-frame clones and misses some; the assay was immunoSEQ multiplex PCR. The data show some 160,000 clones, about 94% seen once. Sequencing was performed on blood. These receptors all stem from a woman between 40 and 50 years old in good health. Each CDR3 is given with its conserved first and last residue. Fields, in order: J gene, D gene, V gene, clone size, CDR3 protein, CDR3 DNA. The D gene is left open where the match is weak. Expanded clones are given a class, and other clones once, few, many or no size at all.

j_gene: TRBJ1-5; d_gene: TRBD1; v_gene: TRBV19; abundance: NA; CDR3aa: CASRLTGRPIWQPQHF; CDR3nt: TGTGCCAGTAGGTTGACAGGGAGGCCCATCTGGCAACCCCAGCATTTT
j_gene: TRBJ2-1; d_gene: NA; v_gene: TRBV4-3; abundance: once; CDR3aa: CASSPYQGDEQFF; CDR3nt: TGCGCCAGCAGCCCATATCAAGGGGATGAGCAGTTCTTC
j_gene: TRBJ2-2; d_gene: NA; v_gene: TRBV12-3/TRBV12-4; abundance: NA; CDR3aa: CASTPRLYGELFF; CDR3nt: TGTGCCAGCACCCCCCGGTTATACGGGGAGCTGTTTTTT
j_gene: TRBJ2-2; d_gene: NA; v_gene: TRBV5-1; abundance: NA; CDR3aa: CASNRQSNTGELFF; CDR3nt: TGCGCCAGCAACCGACAGTCGAACACCGGGGAGCTGTTTTTT
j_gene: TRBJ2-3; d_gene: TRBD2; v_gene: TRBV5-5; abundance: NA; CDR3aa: CASSFLAGFPTDTQYF; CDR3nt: TGTGCCAGCAGCTTCCTAGCGGGTTTCCCCACAGATACGCAGTATTTT
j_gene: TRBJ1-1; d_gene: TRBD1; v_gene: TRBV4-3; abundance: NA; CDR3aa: CASSYETGFGTEAFF; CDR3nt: TGCGCCAGCAGCTACGAGACAGGGTTTGGCACTGAAGCTTTCTTT
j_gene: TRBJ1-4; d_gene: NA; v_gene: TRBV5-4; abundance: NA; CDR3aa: CASSPRAPGGSNEKLFF; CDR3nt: TGTGCCAGCAGCCCCCGTGCTCCGGGGGGCTCTAATGAAAAACTGTTTTTT
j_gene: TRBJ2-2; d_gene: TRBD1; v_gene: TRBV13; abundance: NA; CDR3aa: CASSIGTANTGELFF; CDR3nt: TGTGCCAGCAGCATAGGGACAGCGAACACCGGGGAGCTGTTTTTT
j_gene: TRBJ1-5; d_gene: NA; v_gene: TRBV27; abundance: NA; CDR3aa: CASSLYPGVQPQHF; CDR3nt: TGTGCCAGCAGTTTATATCCAGGCGTTCAGCCCCAGCATTTT
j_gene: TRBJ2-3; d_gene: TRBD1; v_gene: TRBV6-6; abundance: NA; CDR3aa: CASRSGQAPDTQYF; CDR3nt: TGTGCCAGCAGATCGGGACAGGCACCAGATACGCAGTATTTT
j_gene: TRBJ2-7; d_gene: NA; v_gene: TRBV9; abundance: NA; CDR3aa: CASSVKALGGEQYF; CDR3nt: TGTGCCAGCAGCGTGAAGGCACTGGGCGGGGAGCAGTACTTC
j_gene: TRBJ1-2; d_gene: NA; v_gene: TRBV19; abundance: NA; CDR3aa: CASSINRDYGYTF; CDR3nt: TGTGCCAGTAGTATAAACAGGGACTATGGCTACACCTTC
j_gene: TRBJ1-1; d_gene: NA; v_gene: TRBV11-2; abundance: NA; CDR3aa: CASSLGRGTVGAFF; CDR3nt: TGTGCCAGCAGCTTAGGGCGAGGGACGGTTGGAGCTTTCTTT
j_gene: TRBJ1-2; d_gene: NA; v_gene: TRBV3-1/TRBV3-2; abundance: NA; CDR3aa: CASRQGRGYTF; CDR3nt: TGTGCCAGCAGACAAGGCCGAGGCTACACCTTC
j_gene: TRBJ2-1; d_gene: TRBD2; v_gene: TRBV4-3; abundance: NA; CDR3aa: CASSQGGERDNEQFF; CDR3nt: TGCGCCAGCAGCCAGGGGGGGGAGAGGGACAATGAGCAGTTCTTC
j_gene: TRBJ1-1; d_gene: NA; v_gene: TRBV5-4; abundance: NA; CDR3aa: CASSPGGTVRAFF; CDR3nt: TGTGCCAGCAGCCCGGGGGGTACGGTAAGAGCTTTCTTT
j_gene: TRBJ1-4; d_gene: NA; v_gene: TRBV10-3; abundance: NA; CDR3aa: CATGAEATNEKLFF; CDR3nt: TGTGCCACCGGGGCGGAGGCAACTAATGAAAAACTGTTTTTT
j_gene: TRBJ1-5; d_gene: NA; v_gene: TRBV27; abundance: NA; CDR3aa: CASSDDGPRQPQHF; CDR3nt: TGTGCCAGCAGTGATGATGGCCCTAGACAGCCCCAGCATTTT
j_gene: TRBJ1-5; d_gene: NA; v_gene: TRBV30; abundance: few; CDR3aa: CAWSVQGNQPQHF; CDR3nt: TGTGCCTGGAGTGTGCAGGGGAATCAGCCCCAGCATTTT
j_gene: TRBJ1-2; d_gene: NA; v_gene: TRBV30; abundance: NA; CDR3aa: CAWSPPVAGIF; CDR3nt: TGTGCCTGGAGCCCCCCGGTGGCGGGGATCTTC
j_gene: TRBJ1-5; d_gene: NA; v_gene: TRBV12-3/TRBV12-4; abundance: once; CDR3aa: CASSGPGYQPQHF; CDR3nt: TGTGCCAGCAGTGGGCCCGGGTATCAGCCCCAGCATTTT
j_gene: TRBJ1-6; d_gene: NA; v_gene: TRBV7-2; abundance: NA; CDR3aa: CASSLAPGTHNSPLHF; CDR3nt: TGTGCCAGCAGCTTAGCGCCGGGGACCCATAATTCACCCCTCCACTTT
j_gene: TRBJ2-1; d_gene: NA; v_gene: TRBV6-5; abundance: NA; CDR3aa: CASRGRGRKYEQFF; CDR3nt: TGTGCCAGCAGGGGGCGGGGGCGTAAGTATGAGCAGTTCTTC
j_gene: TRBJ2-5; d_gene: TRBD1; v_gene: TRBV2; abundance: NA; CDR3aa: CASSASRDRGETQYF; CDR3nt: TGTGCCAGCAGTGCTTCCCGGGACAGGGGTGAGACCCAGTACTTC
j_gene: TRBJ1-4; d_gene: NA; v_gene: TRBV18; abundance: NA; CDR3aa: CASSPTTKNEKLFF; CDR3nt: TGTGCCAGCTCACCCACCACAAAGAATGAAAAACTGTTTTTT
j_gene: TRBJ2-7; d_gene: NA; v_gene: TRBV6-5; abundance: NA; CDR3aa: CASSSGTAAQYF; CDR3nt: TGTGCCAGCAGTTCTGGGACGGCGGCGCAGTACTTC
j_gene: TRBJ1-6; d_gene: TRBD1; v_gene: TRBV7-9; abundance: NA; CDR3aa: CASSLRTGGSPLHF; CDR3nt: TGTGCCAGCAGCCTCCGGACAGGGGGTTCACCCCTCCACTTT
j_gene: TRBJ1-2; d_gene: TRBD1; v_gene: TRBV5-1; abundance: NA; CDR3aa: CASSLEGRGQVGYTF; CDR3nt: TGCGCCAGCAGCTTGGAGGGCAGGGGGCAGGTGGGCTACACCTTC
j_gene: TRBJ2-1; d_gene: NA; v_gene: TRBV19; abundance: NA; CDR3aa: CASSTGSGRSYNEQFF; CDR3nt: TGTGCCAGTAGTACAGGTAGCGGCCGCTCCTACAATGAGCAGTTCTTC
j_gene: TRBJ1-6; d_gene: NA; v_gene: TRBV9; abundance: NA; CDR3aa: CASSVGLRDGNSPLHF; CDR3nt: TGTGCCAGCAGCGTAGGGCTGAGGGATGGCAATTCACCCCTCCACTTT
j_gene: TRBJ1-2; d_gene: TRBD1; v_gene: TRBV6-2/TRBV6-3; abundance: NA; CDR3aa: CASSYSRDRGSGYGYTF; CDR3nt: TGTGCCAGCAGTTACTCCCGGGACAGGGGTAGCGGCTATGGCTACACCTTC
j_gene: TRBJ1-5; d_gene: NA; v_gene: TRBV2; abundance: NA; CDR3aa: CASTLTGRTGQPQHF; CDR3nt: TGTGCCAGCACCTTGACAGGTCGTACCGGCCAGCCCCAGCATTTT
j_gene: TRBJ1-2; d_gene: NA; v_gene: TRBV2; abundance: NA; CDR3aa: CASTAITNYGYTF; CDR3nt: TGTGCCAGCACGGCAATTACTAACTATGGCTACACCTTC
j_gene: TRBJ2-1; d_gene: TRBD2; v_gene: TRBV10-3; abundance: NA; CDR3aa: CAISELAGSYNEQFF; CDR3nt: TGTGCCATCAGTGAACTAGCGGGGTCCTACAATGAGCAGTTCTTC
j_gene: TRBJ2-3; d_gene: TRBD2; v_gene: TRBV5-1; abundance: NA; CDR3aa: CASSPGLAGGPAADTQYF; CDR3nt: TGCGCCAGCAGCCCCGGACTAGCGGGAGGGCCGGCGGCAGATACGCAGTATTTT
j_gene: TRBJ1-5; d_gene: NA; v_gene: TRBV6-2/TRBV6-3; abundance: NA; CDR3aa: CASSLSRDYSNQPQHF; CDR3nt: TGTGCCAGCAGTTTAAGCAGGGACTATAGCAATCAGCCCCAGCATTTT
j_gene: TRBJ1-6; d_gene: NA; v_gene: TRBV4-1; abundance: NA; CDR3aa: CASSPGAGAGSPLHF; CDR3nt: TGCGCCAGCAGCCCCGGCGCAGGGGCCGGTTCACCCCTCCACTTT
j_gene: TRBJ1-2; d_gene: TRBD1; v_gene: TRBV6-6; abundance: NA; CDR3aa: CASSYDRDGYTF; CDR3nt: TGTGCCAGCAGTTACGACAGGGATGGCTACACCTTC
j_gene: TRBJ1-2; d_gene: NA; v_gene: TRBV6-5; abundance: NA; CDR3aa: CASSSSAVNYGYTF; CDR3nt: TGTGCCAGCAGTTCCTCCGCAGTTAACTATGGCTACACCTTC